A single sample gave rise to the 8 T cell receptor beta chains below, sequenced in a study of shared clonotypes between healthy human individuals. Profiling relied on immunoSEQ multiplex PCR, and the TCRdb table lists in-frame clones only, not all of them. Of over a million clones in the sample, around 82% are singletons; the top ten hold around 0.61%. Input material: memory CD4+ T cells from PBMCs. This sample's subset: CD45RA-negative fraction. The receptors were gathered from a man between 18 and 29 years old in good health. Some clones in this sample may be carry-over from other donors' samples.

The chain carries TRBV11-1 and TRBJ1-1; a weak D match, TRBD1 (6 bases). Trimming shortened V by 5 bases and J by 1 base, and 14 bases separated the two germline ends. The CDR3 has 15 residues. From germline, CDR1 is SGHAT and CDR2 FQDESV (reference sequence). The CDR3 nucleotides are TGTGCCAGCAGCCAAACTTCGACAGGGAACACTGAAGCTTTCTTT. Translated, it gives CASSQTSTGNTEAFF.

The genes are TRBV14 and TRBJ1-2, with D maybe TRBD1 (6 bases). Per germline, CDR1 SGHDN and CDR2 FVKESK. V dropped 5 bases and J dropped 8 bases, with 15 bases sitting between them. This CDR3 has 13 amino acids. CDR3 bases: TGTGCCAGCAGCAGCATCGGGGGGCGCGGCTACACCTTC. This encodes CASSSIGGRGYTF.

This clone was observed a handful of times. The chain carries TRBV10-1 and TRBJ1-1; no clear D. This CDR3 has 15 residues. Trimming took 3 bases from V and 0 from J, leaving 11 bases between them. Looked up from germline, CDR1 is WNHNN and CDR2 is SYGVQD (reference sequence). CDR3 amino acids: CASSDPRSMNTEAFF. CDR3 bases: TGCGCCAGCAGTGACCCCAGGTCCATGAACACTGAAGCTTTCTTT.

This chain connects TRBV5-4 to TRBJ2-3; 10 bases line up with TRBD1. The CDR3 spans 15 residues. The trim removed 5 bases at V and 4 bases at J, leaving 7 bases unmatched. Looked up from germline, CDR1 is SGHNT and CDR2 is YYREEE (reference sequence). CDR3 DNA sequence: TGTGCCAGCAGTTTCCGGGACAGGGGCTCAGATACGCAGTATTTT. The encoded protein is CASSFRDRGSDTQYF.

This clone showed up many times. The chain is built from TRBV6-1 and TRBJ1-2; TRBD1 is a possible D gene (6 bases). Germline V CDR1 and CDR2: MNHNS, SASEGT. This CDR3 has 15 amino acids. V lost 7 bases and J 0 bases, leaving 15 bases between the germline ends. This CDR3 is CASKKDRTANYGYTF. In DNA, the CDR3 is TGTGCCAGCAAAAAAGACAGGACAGCTAACTATGGCTACACCTTC.

V and J are TRBV29-1 and TRBJ2-2, with D unclear. The CDR3 runs to 14 residues. V was pared by 3 bases and J by 1 base, with 9 bases between. CDR1 is SQVTM and CDR2 is ANQGSEA in the germline V gene. The CDR3 here is CSVESKQNTGELFF. Written as DNA, the CDR3 is TGCAGCGTTGAGAGCAAACAGAACACCGGGGAGCTGTTTTTT.

This chain uses TRBV6-1 with TRBJ2-7, with D maybe TRBD2 (5 bases). Trimming pared 7 bases from V and 3 bases from J, leaving 16 bases between. CDR3 size: 14 residues. In germline, CDR1 is MNHNS, CDR2 SASEGT. As DNA, the CDR3 is TGTGCCAGCACGAGGGCAGTCCTCAACTACGAGCAGTACTTC. It is translated as CASTRAVLNYEQYF.

This clone was detected once. The chain joins TRBV18 to TRBJ1-2; 7 bases map to TRBD1. J lost 2 bases, V lost 2 bases, and 5 bases had no gene match. From germline, CDR1 is KGHSH and CDR2 LQKENI. The CDR3 contains 15 residues. CDR3 sequence: CASSPGTEKNYGYTF. In nucleotides, the CDR3 is TGTGCCAGCTCACCAGGGACAGAGAAGAACTATGGCTACACCTTC.